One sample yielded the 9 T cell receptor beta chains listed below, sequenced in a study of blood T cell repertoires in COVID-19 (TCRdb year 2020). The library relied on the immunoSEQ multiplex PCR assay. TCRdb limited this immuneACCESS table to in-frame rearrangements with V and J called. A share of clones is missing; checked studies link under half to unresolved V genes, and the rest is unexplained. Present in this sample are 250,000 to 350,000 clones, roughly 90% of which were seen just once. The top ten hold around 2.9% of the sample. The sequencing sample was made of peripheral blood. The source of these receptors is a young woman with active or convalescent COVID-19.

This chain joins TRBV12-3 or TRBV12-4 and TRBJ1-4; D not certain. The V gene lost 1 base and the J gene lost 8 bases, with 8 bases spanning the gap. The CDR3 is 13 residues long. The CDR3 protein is CASSLGASEKLFF. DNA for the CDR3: TGTGCCAGCAGTTTAGGGGCCTCCGAAAAACTGTTTTTT.

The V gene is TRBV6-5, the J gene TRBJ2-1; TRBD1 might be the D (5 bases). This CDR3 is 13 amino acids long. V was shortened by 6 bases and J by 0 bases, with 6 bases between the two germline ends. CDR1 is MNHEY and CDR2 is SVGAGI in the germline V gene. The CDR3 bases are TGTGCCAGCAGACAGGTCTCCTACAATGAGCAGTTCTTC. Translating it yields CASRQVSYNEQFF.

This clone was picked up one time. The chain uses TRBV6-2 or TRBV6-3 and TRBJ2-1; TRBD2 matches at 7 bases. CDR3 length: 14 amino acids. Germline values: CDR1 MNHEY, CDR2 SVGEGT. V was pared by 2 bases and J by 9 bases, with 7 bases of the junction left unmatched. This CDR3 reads CASSYLEREGEQFF. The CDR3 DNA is TGTGCCAGCAGTTACCTGGAGAGGGAGGGTGAGCAGTTCTTC.

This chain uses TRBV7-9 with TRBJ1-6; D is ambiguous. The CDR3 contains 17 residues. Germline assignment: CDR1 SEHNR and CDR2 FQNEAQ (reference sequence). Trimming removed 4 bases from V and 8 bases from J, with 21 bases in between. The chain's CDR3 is CASSSFPPFHGDSPLHF. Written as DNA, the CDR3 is TGTGCCAGCAGCTCTTTTCCCCCATTCCACGGTGATTCACCCCTCCACTTT. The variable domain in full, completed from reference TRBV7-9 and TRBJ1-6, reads DTGVSQNPRHKITKRGQNVTFRCDPISEHNRLYWYRQTLGQGPEFLTYFQNEAQLEKSRLLSDRFSAERPKGSFSTLEIQRTEQGDSAMYLCASSSFPPFHGDSPLHFGNGTRLTVT.

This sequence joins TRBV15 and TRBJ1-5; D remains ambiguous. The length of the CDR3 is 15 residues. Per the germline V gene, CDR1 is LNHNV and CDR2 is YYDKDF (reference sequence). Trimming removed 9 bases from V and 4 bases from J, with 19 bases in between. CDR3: CATTPGGRNNQPQHF. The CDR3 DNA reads TGTGCCACGACCCCCGGCGGGAGAAATAATCAGCCCCAGCATTTT.

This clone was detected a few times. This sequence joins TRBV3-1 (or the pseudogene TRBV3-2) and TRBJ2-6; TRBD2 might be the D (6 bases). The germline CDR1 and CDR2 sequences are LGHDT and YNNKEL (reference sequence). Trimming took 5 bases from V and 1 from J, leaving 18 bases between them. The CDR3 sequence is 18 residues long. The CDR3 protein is CASSDLGGTLSGANVLTF. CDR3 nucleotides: TGTGCCAGCAGCGACTTAGGAGGGACCTTATCTGGGGCCAACGTCCTGACTTTC.

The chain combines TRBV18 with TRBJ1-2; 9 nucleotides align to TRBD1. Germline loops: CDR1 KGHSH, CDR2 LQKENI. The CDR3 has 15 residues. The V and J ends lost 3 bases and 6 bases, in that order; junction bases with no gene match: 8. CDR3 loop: CASSPFPDRGDGYTF. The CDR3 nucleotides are TGTGCCAGCTCACCCTTTCCGGACAGGGGAGATGGCTACACCTTC.

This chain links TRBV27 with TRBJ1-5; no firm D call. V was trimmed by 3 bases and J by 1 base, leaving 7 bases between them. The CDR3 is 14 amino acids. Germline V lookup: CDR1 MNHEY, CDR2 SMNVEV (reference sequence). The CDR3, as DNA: TGTGCCAGCAGTTTTTTCGGGAGCAATCAGCCCCAGCATTTT. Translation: CASSFFGSNQPQHF.

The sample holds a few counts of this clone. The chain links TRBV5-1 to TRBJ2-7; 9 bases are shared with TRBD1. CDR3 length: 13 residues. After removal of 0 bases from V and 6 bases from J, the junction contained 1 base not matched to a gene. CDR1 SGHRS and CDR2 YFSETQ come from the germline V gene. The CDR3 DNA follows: TGCGCCAGCAGCTTGGACAGGGGGCGCGAGCAGTACTTC. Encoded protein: CASSLDRGREQYF.